Listed here is a single T cell receptor (beta chain). As yet, its antigen is unknown. This specimen comes from a study of cytomegalovirus exposure and HLA in healthy donors. Study details: For the approximately 400 genotyped donors, roughly 80% fell within the Caucasian-associated ancestry cluster.

13 Jbeta primers and 60 Vbeta primers were used for the PCR. The repertoire was sequenced with immunoSEQ multiplex PCR; TCRdb's copy has only in-frame clones and lacks some. The profile covers fewer than 200,000 clones, with 83% appearing a single time and 1.5% to 2% taken by the ten largest. The donors were healthy bone marrow donors. General study findings and limits: Some TCR beta chains (roughly 160 of them) were listed as cytomegalovirus-associated.

Sequences were obtained from PBMCs. This clonotype originated in a man aged 45-60 years in good health and CMV-seronegative.

The DNA of the CDR3 is TGTGCCAGCTCACCAGAGGGACTAGCGGGAGGAGATGAGCAGTTCTTC. Its protein product is CASSPEGLAGGDEQFF. The rearrangement uses TRBV18 and TRBJ2-1, with TRBD2 identical over 15 bases. The germline V gene encodes CDR1 KGHSH and CDR2 LQKENI. The CDR3 length is 16 residues. V shed 2 bases and J 8 bases; nucleotides not matched to a gene: 4.